This T cell receptor (beta chain) was documented in a study of spatial heterogeneity in lung cancer. In the study overall: Raw-read counts averaged over ten per unique TCR and UMI combination. Whole-study results and caveats: Ubiquitous, expanded tumor-derived TCRs were more frequently observed in blood at resection than at follow-up.

This clonotype was recorded at least ten times. Its cognate antigen is unknown. Time point given: sample taken at primary tumor resection. Frozen PBMC, nontumor lung or tumor provided whole RNA, which was sequenced unsorted. The donor group consisted of over 60 patients who had untreated, early-stage non-small cell lung cancer. TCRdb re-analysed the 5' RACE reads in MiXCR, keeping a single row per CDR3 protein. Of tens of thousands of distinct CDR3 sequences listed, roughly 15% are singletons. CDR1 is SGHRS, CDR2 YFSETQ, per germline. V was cut by 2 bases and J by 0 bases, with 10 bases left in between. The CDR3 length is 15 residues.

This sequence originates from a male donor with early-stage non-small cell lung cancer. The chain combines TRBV5-1 with TRBJ2-3; D gene uncertain. The sample in question was PBMCs, obtained at surgery. For the CDR3, the DNA is TGCGCCAGCAGCTTCGGTCCAGAAAGCACAGATACGCAGTATTTT. Its protein product is CASSFGPESTDTQYF. Supplemented by reference TRBV5-1 and TRBJ2-3, the full variable domain reads KAGVTQTPRYLIKTRGQQVTLSCSPISGHRSVSWYQQTPGQGLQFLFEYFSETQRNKGNFPGRFSGRQFSNSRSEMNVSTLELGDSALYLCASSFGPESTDTQYFGPGTRLTVL.